This T cell receptor (beta chain) was found in a study of T cell responses to AZD1222 COVID-19 vaccine. Germline CDR1 is LGHNA and CDR2 is YSLEER. With V trimmed by 0 bases and J by 6 bases, 3 bases remained unmatched. The CDR3 has 14 residues. The method was immunoSEQ multiplex PCR; TCRdb's version includes in-frame clones alone and lacks a portion of them. The sample holds about 150,000 clones; about 91% are singletons and the top ten take 3% to 4%. The origin of this receptor is an adult in good health. The sample in question was peripheral blood, obtained on day 0 of MenACWY control vaccination. The chain carries TRBV4-3 and TRBJ1-2, with 8 bases identical to TRBD1. CDR3 DNA sequence: TGCGCCAGCAGCCAAGATAACAGGGGGAATGGCTACACCTTC. This encodes CASSQDNRGNGYTF.